This TCR beta chain was captured in a study of PD-1 blockade in classical Hodgkin lymphoma. This CDR3 is 12 amino acids long. The V gene lost 2 bases and the J gene lost 8 bases, with 9 bases spanning the gap. Germline values: CDR1 ENHRY, CDR2 SYGVKD. TCRdb's copy holds only in-frame clones and misses some; the assay was immunoSEQ multiplex PCR. The sample records around 26,000 clones, less than 95% being singletons. Findings and caveats of the study: Reports described newly diagnosed patients as having lower baseline TCR diversity than healthy donors. The repertoire differences lack a defined cause, possibly disease activity or prior therapy.

The time point here: newly diagnosed, previously untreated cHL patient sample. Purification of CD4+ T cells from thawed PBMCs was performed via magnetic negative selection. Newly diagnosed, untreated classical Hodgkin lymphoma PBMCs served as comparison. This clone was found a few times. What it binds is unknown. The sequence came from a human donor with classical Hodgkin lymphoma. The chain combines TRBV10-3 with TRBJ1-2; D might be TRBD1 (6 bases). The sample taken for sequencing was CD4+ T cells from blood. CDR3: CAISENREGYTF. The CDR3 region has the DNA TGTGCCATCAGTGAGAACAGGGAAGGCTACACCTTC.